This T cell receptor (beta chain) was profiled in a study of cytomegalovirus exposure and HLA in healthy donors. PCR amplification relied on 60 Vbeta primers (plus 13 Jbeta primers). Assay: immunoSEQ multiplex PCR; the TCRdb copy retains only in-frame clones and omits some. Counted here are 110,000 or so clones, 65% to 85% occurring once; the ten biggest clones make up around 5.8%. The CDR3 totals 15 residues. In germline, CDR1 is SEHNR, CDR2 FQNEAQ (reference sequence). A word on this clone: A read error may produce the germline difference seen at one junction end.

Sequencing input: PBMCs. The receptor was isolated from a woman aged 25 to 39 in good health and CMV-seropositive. The rearrangement uses TRBV7-9 and TRBJ2-7; 11 nucleotides agree with TRBD2. Here the CDR3 DNA reads TGTTCCAGCAGCCCCCGGGGACTAGCGGATTACGAGCAGTACTTC. It translates to CSSSPRGLADYEQYF.